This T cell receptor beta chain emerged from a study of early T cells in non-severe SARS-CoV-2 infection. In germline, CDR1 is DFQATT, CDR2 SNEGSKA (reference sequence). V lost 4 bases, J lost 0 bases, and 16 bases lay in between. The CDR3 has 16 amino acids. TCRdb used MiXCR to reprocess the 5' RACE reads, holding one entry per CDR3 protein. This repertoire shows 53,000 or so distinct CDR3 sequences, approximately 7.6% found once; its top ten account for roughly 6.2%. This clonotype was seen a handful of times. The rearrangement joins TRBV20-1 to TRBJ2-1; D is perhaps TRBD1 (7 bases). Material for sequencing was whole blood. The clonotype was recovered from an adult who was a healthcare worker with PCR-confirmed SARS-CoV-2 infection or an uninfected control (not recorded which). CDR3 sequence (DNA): TGCAGTGCTACGACCAGGGGGGCCCACTCCTACAATGAGCAGTTCTTC. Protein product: CSATTRGAHSYNEQFF.